This is a list of T cell receptor beta chains from one sample in a study of CD8 T cells in ankylosing spondylitis. MiXCR, applied by TCRdb to the 5' RACE reads, yields one record per CDR3 protein. The table records under 300,000 distinct CDR3 sequences, about 10% of them present only once. The specimen sequenced was blood, either unsorted or a sorted T cell fraction (not recorded which). Receptors were obtained from a male donor with ankylosing spondylitis or in good health (not recorded which). CDR3s include the opening cysteine and the closing phenylalanine or tryptophan. A D gene is named only where the DNA matches it firmly. Size values are once, few and many counts, or a class for expanded clones, and some rows have none.

>TRBJ1-1|few|TRBV5-1|NA
CASSLAVVNTEAFF
TGCGCCAGCAGCTTGGCCGTGGTGAACACTGAAGCTTTCTTT
>TRBJ1-1|many|TRBV3-1|NA
CASSQDGLNTEAFF
TGTGCCAGCAGCCAAGACGGGTTAAACACTGAAGCTTTCTTT
>TRBJ1-1|many|TRBV6-1|NA
CASNTRDTEAFF
TGTGCCAGCAATACCCGGGACACTGAAGCTTTCTTT
>TRBJ2-7|many|TRBV5-1|TRBD2
CASSFSGSSTYEQYF
TGCGCCAGCAGCTTTAGCGGGAGTTCGACCTACGAGCAGTACTTC
>TRBJ2-6|NA|TRBV6-1|NA
CASSDRDSFSGANVLTF
TGTGCCAGCAGTGACCGGGACTCCTTCTCTGGGGCCAACGTCCTGACTTTC
>TRBJ2-7|many|TRBV20-1|TRBD2
CSASTSGGAYEQYF
TGCAGTGCATCGACTAGCGGGGGAGCCTACGAGCAGTACTTC
>TRBJ2-3|many|TRBV9|NA
CASSVAGAAVSTDTQYF
TGTGCCAGCAGCGTAGCTGGTGCAGCGGTGAGCACAGATACGCAGTATTTT
>TRBJ2-5|many|TRBV10-3|NA
CAISEVRGTNEETQYF
TGTGCCATCAGTGAGGTTAGGGGGACGAATGAGGAGACCCAGTACTTC
>TRBJ2-3|NA|TRBV24-1|TRBD2
CATSDHLTSGRTDTQYF
TGTGCCACCAGTGATCATCTTACTAGCGGGAGAACAGATACGCAGTATTTT
>TRBJ1-5|many|TRBV30|NA
CAWSGNHQPQHF
TGTGCCTGGAGCGGGAACCATCAGCCCCAGCATTTT
>TRBJ1-1|few|TRBV20-1|TRBD1
CSVRTGRDTEAFF
TGCAGTGTCCGGACAGGGAGGGACACTGAAGCTTTCTTT
>TRBJ2-1|NA|TRBV14|TRBD1
CASNQVRTGPHEQFF
TGTGCCAGCAACCAAGTCAGGACAGGGCCTCATGAGCAGTTCTTC
>TRBJ1-4|NA|TRBV5-6|TRBD1
CASSLLLGGTVEKLFF
TGTGCCAGCAGCTTGCTCCTGGGAGGGACAGTGGAAAAACTGTTTTTT
>TRBJ1-6|NA|TRBV27|TRBD1
CASRRTGGSYNSPLHF
TGTGCCAGCAGGCGAACAGGGGGTTCCTATAATTCACCCCTCCACTTT
>TRBJ2-4|many|TRBV12-3/TRBV12-4|TRBD2
CASLAGGLAKNIQYF
TGTGCCAGCCTAGCGGGGGGACTAGCCAAAAACATTCAGTACTTC